The clone carrying this T cell receptor (beta chain) was seen more than once but under ten times. TCRdb fed the 5' RACE reads into MiXCR, producing one record per CDR3 protein. The table records about 290,000 distinct CDR3 sequences, roughly 15% of them present only once. The CDR3 is 15 residues long. The junction had 5 bases not matched to a gene; V was cut back by 3 bases and J by 5 bases. CDR1 is LNHNV and CDR2 is YYDKDF in the germline V gene (reference sequence). This sample is part of a study of T-cell memory formation after mild COVID-19. Sequencing was performed on PBMCs or a T cell subset sorted from them (not recorded which). The genes are TRBV15 and TRBJ2-1; 9 bases line up with TRBD1. This sequence was found in a man younger than 35 who had mild COVID-19 (a few samples of this study predate the infection). Cell type and time point are not known. The DNA for the CDR3 is TGTGCCACCAGCAGGGACAGGGGTTGGGACAATGAGCAGTTCTTC. This codes for CATSRDRGWDNEQFF. Filled out from reference TRBV15 and TRBJ2-1, the complete variable domain reads DAMVIQNPRYQVTQFGKPVTLSCSQTLNHNVMYWYQQKSSQAPKLLFHYYDKDFNNEADTPDNFQSRRPNTSFCFLDIRSPGLGDTAMYLCATSRDRGWDNEQFFGPGTRLTVL.